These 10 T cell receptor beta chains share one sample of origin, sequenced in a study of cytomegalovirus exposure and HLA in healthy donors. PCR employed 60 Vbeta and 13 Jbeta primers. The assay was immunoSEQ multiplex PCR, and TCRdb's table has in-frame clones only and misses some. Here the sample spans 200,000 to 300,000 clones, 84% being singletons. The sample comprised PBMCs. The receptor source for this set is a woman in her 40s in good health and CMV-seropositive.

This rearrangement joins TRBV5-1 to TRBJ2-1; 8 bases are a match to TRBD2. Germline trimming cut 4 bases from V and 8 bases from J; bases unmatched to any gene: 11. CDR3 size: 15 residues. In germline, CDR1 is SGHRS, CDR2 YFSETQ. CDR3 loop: CASSQLAGYVDEQFF. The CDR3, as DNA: TGCGCCAGCAGCCAATTAGCGGGGTACGTGGATGAGCAGTTCTTC.

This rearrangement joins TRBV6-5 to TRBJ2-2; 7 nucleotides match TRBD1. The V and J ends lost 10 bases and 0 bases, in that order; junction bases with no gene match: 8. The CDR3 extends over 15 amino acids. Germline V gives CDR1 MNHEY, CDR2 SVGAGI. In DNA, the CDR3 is TGTGCCACCCGACAGGGCTCCTCGAACACCGGGGAGCTGTTTTTT. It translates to CATRQGSSNTGELFF.

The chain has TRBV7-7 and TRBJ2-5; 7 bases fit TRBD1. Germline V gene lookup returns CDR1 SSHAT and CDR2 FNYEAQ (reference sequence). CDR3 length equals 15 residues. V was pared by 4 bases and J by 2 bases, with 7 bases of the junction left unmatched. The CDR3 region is CASSSRRDRQETQYF. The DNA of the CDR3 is TGTGCCAGCAGCTCTCGACGGGACAGACAAGAGACCCAGTACTTC. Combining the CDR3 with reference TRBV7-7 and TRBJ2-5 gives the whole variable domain GAGVSQSPRYKVTKRGQDVTLRCDPISSHATLYWYQQALGQGPEFLTYFNYEAQPDKSGLPSDRFSAERPEGSISTLTIQRTEQRDSAMYRCASSSRRDRQETQYFGPGTRLLVL.

The CDR3 region has the DNA TGTGCCAGCAGCCCATGGGACAGGCGTATGGGCTACACCTTC. Protein sequence: CASSPWDRRMGYTF. The chain combines TRBV7-8 with TRBJ1-2; 8 bases align to TRBD1. The trim removed 5 bases at V and 8 bases at J, leaving 10 bases unmatched. CDR1 is SGHVS, CDR2 FQNEAQ, per germline. The length of the CDR3 is 14 residues.

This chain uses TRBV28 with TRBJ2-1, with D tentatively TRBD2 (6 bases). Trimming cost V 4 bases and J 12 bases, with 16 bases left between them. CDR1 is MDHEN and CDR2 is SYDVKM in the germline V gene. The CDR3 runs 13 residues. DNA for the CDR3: TGTGCCAGCAGTTCCTCGGGACTCACGGGGCAGTTCTTC. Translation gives CASSSSGLTGQFF.

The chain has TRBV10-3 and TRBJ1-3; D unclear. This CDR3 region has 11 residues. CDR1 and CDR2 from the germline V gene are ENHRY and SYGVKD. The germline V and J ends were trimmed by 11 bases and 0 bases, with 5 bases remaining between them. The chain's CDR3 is CALSSGNTIYF. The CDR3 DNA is TGTGCCCTTAGCTCTGGAAACACCATATATTTT.

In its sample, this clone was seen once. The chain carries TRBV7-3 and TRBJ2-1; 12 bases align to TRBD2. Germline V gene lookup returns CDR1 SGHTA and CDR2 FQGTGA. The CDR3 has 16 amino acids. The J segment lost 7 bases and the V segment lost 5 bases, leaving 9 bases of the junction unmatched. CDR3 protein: CASSPRLAGAGNEQFF. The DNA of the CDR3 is TGTGCCAGCAGCCCCCGACTAGCGGGAGCGGGTAATGAGCAGTTCTTC.

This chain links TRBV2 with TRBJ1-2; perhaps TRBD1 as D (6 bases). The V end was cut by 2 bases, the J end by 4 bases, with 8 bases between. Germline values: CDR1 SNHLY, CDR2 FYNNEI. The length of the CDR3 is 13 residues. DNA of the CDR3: TGTGCCAGCAGTGAACAGGGGCCCTATGGCTACACCTTC. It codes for CASSEQGPYGYTF.

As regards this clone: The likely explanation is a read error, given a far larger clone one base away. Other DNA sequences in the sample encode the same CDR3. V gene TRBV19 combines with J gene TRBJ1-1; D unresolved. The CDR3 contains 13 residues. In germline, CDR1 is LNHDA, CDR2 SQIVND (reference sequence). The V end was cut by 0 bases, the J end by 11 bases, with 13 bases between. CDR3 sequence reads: CASSIDITGKAFF. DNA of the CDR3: TGTGCCAGTAGTATAGATATCACCGGGAAGGCTTTCTTT.

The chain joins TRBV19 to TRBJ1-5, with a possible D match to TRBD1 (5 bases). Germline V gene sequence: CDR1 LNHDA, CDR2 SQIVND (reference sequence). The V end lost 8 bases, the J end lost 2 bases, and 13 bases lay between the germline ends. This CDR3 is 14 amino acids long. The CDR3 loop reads CASGWGFGNQPQHF. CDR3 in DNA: TGTGCCAGTGGTTGGGGCTTCGGCAATCAGCCCCAGCATTTT.